The 22 T cell receptor beta chains listed next were all sequenced from one sample in a study of response to subunit inactivated influenza vaccine. In TCRdb, the RT-PCR reads were re-called with MiXCR into one record per CDR3 protein. This table holds 600,000 to 850,000 distinct CDR3 sequences, roughly 15% found once. The specimen was PBMCs from blood, collected 14 to 15 days before vaccination. These receptors came from a man aged 50-60 years who received an inactivated influenza vaccine.

This clonotype was seen a handful of times. The CDR3 is CASSQDPHWGDTQYF. CDR3 nucleotide sequence: TGTGCCAGCAGCCAAGACCCTCATTGGGGAGATACGCAGTATTTT. This chain uses TRBV3-1 with TRBJ2-3; D gene ambiguous. The CDR3 runs 15 residues. Germline CDR1 LGHDT, CDR2 YNNKEL (reference sequence). With 0 bases removed from V and 5 bases from J, the gap between germline ends came to 12 bases.

The table lists this clonotype with a few counts. The chain is built from TRBV24-1 and TRBJ2-7, with 8 bases that match TRBD1. Germline V lookup: CDR1 KGHDR, CDR2 SFDVKD. The trim removed 3 bases at V and 1 base at J, leaving 4 bases unmatched. This CDR3 has 15 residues. DNA of the CDR3: TGTGCCACCAGTGATGAACAGGGGGGATCCTACGAGCAGTACTTC. This encodes CATSDEQGGSYEQYF.

In this sample, this clonotype turned up many times. The chain joins TRBV12-3 or TRBV12-4 to TRBJ2-1; D may correspond to TRBD1 or TRBD2 (5 bases each). CDR3 size: 13 residues. The V end lost 6 bases, the J end lost 3 bases, and 9 bases lay between the germline ends. The CDR3 sequence: CASSRDGYNEQFF. CDR3 in DNA: TGTGCCAGCAGCCGGGACGGCTACAATGAGCAGTTCTTC.

Ten or more counts support this clonotype. J is TRBJ2-3 and V is TRBV29-1, with TRBD1 matching over 7 bases. CDR3 size: 15 residues. The J segment lost 1 base and the V segment lost 8 bases, leaving 12 bases of the junction unmatched. Germline CDR1 SQVTM, CDR2 ANQGSEA. CDR3 loop: CSLVQGTFGTDTQYF. The CDR3 DNA is TGCAGCCTAGTACAGGGGACGTTTGGCACAGATACGCAGTATTTT.

This clonotype was picked up a small number of times. The rearrangement links TRBV5-1 to TRBJ2-2, with D perhaps TRBD1 (5 bases). Germline CDR1 reads SGHRS; CDR2 reads YFSETQ. V lost 0 bases and J lost 6, with 12 bases in between. The CDR3 spans 15 residues. CDR3 region: CASSLESGRAGELFF. As DNA, the CDR3 is TGCGCCAGCAGCTTGGAGTCAGGGCGAGCCGGGGAGCTGTTTTTT. Full variable domain (remainder filled in from reference TRBV5-1 and TRBJ2-2): KAGVTQTPRYLIKTRGQQVTLSCSPISGHRSVSWYQQTPGQGLQFLFEYFSETQRNKGNFPGRFSGRQFSNSRSEMNVSTLELGDSALYLCASSLESGRAGELFFGEGSRLTVL.

V usage is TRBV20-1 and J usage is TRBJ2-3; D tentatively fits TRBD1 or TRBD2 (5 bases each). This CDR3 spans 15 amino acids. The V gene lost 3 bases and the J gene lost 6 bases, with 19 bases spanning the gap. The germline V gene has CDR1 DFQATT and CDR2 SNEGSKA (reference sequence). This chain's CDR3 is CSASPERDVRDTQYF. DNA for the CDR3: TGCAGTGCTAGCCCCGAGAGGGACGTCAGGGATACGCAGTATTTT.

This clonotype has only a few counts. V gene TRBV20-1 combines with J gene TRBJ2-1; 9 positions agree with TRBD1. Germline CDR1 is DFQATT and CDR2 is SNEGSKA (reference sequence). The junction had 15 bases not matched to a gene; V was cut back by 6 bases and J by 9 bases. The CDR3 length is 15 residues. The CDR3 protein is CSAKDADRGDVEQFF. The CDR3 nucleotides are TGCAGTGCCAAAGATGCGGACAGGGGCGATGTTGAGCAGTTCTTC.

The rearrangement links TRBV5-1 to TRBJ2-1, with 7 bases lining up with TRBD2. The J segment lost 5 bases and the V segment lost 1 base, leaving 6 bases of the junction unmatched. CDR3 size: 15 residues. CDR1 is SGHRS, CDR2 YFSETQ, per germline. The CDR3: CASSLSGGAHNEQFF. For the CDR3, the DNA is TGCGCCAGCAGCTTGTCGGGAGGCGCTCACAATGAGCAGTTCTTC.

In DNA form, the CDR3 reads TGTGCCAGCAAGCGGGGGGGCCTCACAGATACGCAGTATTTT. Residues: CASKRGGLTDTQYF. The chain links TRBV27 to TRBJ2-3, with 10 positions matching TRBD2. From germline, CDR1 is MNHEY and CDR2 SMNVEV (reference sequence). J gave up 2 bases and V 7 bases, and 3 bases lay outside the gene matches. This CDR3 is built from 14 residues.

This clonotype appeared a few times. The chain employs TRBV5-1 and TRBJ2-1; 8 bases line up with TRBD2. V lost 4 bases and J lost 3; bases outside the gene matches: 6. This CDR3 spans 15 amino acids. Germline lookup yields CDR1 SGHRS and CDR2 YFSETQ. This chain's CDR3 is CASSGPGTSYNEQFF. The CDR3 DNA sequence: TGCGCCAGCAGCGGACCCGGGACTAGCTACAATGAGCAGTTCTTC.

The rearrangement links TRBV6-1 to TRBJ2-7; no reliable D call. Trimming left V 7 bases short and J 0 bases short, with 13 bases between. The germline CDR1 and CDR2 sequences are MNHNS and SASEGT. CDR3 size: 14 residues. The CDR3 DNA follows: TGTGCCAGCAAATATACACCGAGCTCCTACGAGCAGTACTTC. Its protein product is CASKYTPSSYEQYF.

This clonotype was counted many times. The chain has TRBV10-3 and TRBJ2-1; 8 bases fit TRBD2. CDR3 length: 15 residues. Germline lookup yields CDR1 ENHRY and CDR2 SYGVKD. After removal of 5 bases from V and 2 bases from J, the junction contained 5 bases not matched to a gene. This CDR3 is CAISLAGTTYNEQFF. In nucleotides, the CDR3 is TGTGCCATCAGTTTAGCGGGAACAACCTACAATGAGCAGTTCTTC.

V is TRBV7-9 and J is TRBJ2-3; 8 bases are a match to TRBD1. Looked up from germline, CDR1 is SEHNR and CDR2 is FQNEAQ (reference sequence). V shed 5 bases, J shed 1 base, and the junction held 8 bases outside the gene matches. The CDR3 length is 16 residues. CDR3 DNA: TGTGCCAGCAGCCCACGACAGGGGATAGGCACAGATACGCAGTATTTT. Its translation: CASSPRQGIGTDTQYF.

This rearrangement joins TRBV20-1 to TRBJ2-3; D call uncertain. The germline CDR1 and CDR2 sequences are DFQATT and SNEGSKA (reference sequence). The V end lost 7 bases, the J end lost 2 bases, and 10 bases lay between the germline ends. The CDR3 has 12 amino acids. This CDR3 reads CSGRPITDTQYF. CDR3 sequence (DNA): TGCAGTGGTCGTCCAATCACAGATACGCAGTATTTT.

This clonotype was observed a handful of times. J is TRBJ1-3 and V is TRBV10-3; D not certain. This CDR3 comprises 14 residues. From germline, CDR1 is ENHRY and CDR2 SYGVKD. Trimming removed 7 bases at V and 0 bases at J, with 10 bases between. The CDR3 spells CAITPEFSGNTIYF. The CDR3 DNA sequence: TGTGCCATCACCCCGGAGTTCTCTGGAAACACCATATATTTT.

This clonotype was observed a few times. V gene TRBV5-1 combines with J gene TRBJ2-1, with D maybe TRBD1 (6 bases). Germline CDR1 SGHRS, CDR2 YFSETQ. This CDR3 is built from 13 residues. The V end lost 4 bases, the J end lost 6 bases, and 11 bases lay between the germline ends. The CDR3 here is CASSPGQLNEQFF. In DNA form, the CDR3 reads TGCGCCAGCAGCCCGGGACAACTCAATGAGCAGTTCTTC.

The V gene is TRBV6-1, the J gene TRBJ1-1, with D possibly being TRBD1 (5 bases). With 6 bases removed from V and 1 base from J, the gap between germline ends came to 15 bases. The CDR3 has 15 amino acids. The germline V gene has CDR1 MNHNS and CDR2 SASEGT. This chain's CDR3 is CASRSRGAGNTEAFF. The CDR3 DNA follows: TGTGCCAGCAGATCGCGGGGCGCGGGGAACACTGAAGCTTTCTTT.

V and J are TRBV24-1 and TRBJ2-1; the D gene could be TRBD1 or TRBD2 (5 bases each). The germline V gene has CDR1 KGHDR and CDR2 SFDVKD. The V gene lost 4 bases and the J gene lost 11 bases, with 14 bases spanning the gap. This CDR3 comprises 13 residues. CDR3 amino acids: CATSEAPGRKQFF. For the CDR3, the DNA is TGTGCCACCAGTGAGGCTCCGGGACGTAAGCAGTTCTTC.

The genes are TRBV6-1 and TRBJ1-5, with D possibly matching TRBD1 (6 bases). Germline CDR1 reads MNHNS; CDR2 reads SASEGT. This CDR3 comprises 13 residues. V lost 6 bases and J lost 8, with 14 bases in between. The CDR3 DNA reads as TGTGCCAGCAGAGGACAGTTTAAAGAGCCCCAGCATTTT. This sequence encodes CASRGQFKEPQHF.

This clonotype was found many times. As DNA, the CDR3 is TGTGCCAGCTCACCGGCAGCAGGCCACTATGGCTACACCTTC. The encoded protein is CASSPAAGHYGYTF. The rearrangement joins TRBV18 to TRBJ1-2; D is undetermined. This CDR3 has 14 residues. Germline V gene sequence: CDR1 KGHSH, CDR2 LQKENI. V was cut by 3 bases and J by 3 bases, with 11 bases left in between.

The chain links TRBV10-2 to TRBJ2-2, with TRBD2 matching 15 bases. CDR1 and CDR2 from the germline V gene are WSHSY and SAAADI. Unmatched junction bases numbered 11, after V lost 8 bases and J lost 4 bases. The CDR3 sequence is 18 residues long. This CDR3 reads CASLLGLAGGPGTGELFF. CDR3 nucleotides: TGCGCCAGCCTGCTCGGACTAGCGGGGGGGCCGGGCACCGGGGAGCTGTTTTTT.

J is TRBJ2-1 and V is TRBV5-5; 7 bases align to TRBD2. V lost 6 bases and J lost 9; bases outside the gene matches: 15. Germline CDR1 and CDR2: SGHKS and YYEKEE (reference sequence). There are 15 residues in the CDR3. This CDR3 is CASTHGRVVYSEQFF. CDR3 sequence (DNA): TGTGCCAGCACCCATGGGAGGGTAGTTTATAGTGAGCAGTTCTTC. The full variable domain, completed using reference TRBV5-5 and TRBJ2-1, is DAGVTQSPTHLIKTRGQQVTLRCSPISGHKSVSWYQQVLGQGPQFIFQYYEKEERGRGNFPDRFSARQFPNYSSELNVNALLLGDSALYLCASTHGRVVYSEQFFGPGTRLTVL.